The 5 T cell receptor beta chains reported below all come from one sample, sequenced in a study of T-cell memory formation after mild COVID-19. Each CDR3 protein is one row after TCRdb ran MiXCR on the 5' RACE reads. Among just over 350,000 distinct CDR3 sequences, around an eighth were seen once, and the ten largest hold roughly a fifth. Sequencing was performed on PBMCs or a T cell subset sorted from them (not recorded which). Every receptor here comes from a man younger than 30 who had mild COVID-19 (a few samples of this study predate the infection). Cell type and time point are not known.

This clonotype has more than one count but fewer than ten. The chain uses TRBV3-1 and TRBJ1-1; TRBD1 aligns across 7 bases. This CDR3 is built from 14 residues. Germline V lookup: CDR1 LGHDT, CDR2 YNNKEL (reference sequence). V shed 2 bases, J shed 9 bases, and the junction held 9 bases outside the gene matches. The CDR3 bases are TGTGCCAGCAGCCAAACTTCGGGACAGAGTCAAGCTTTCTTT. Its protein product is CASSQTSGQSQAFF. Full variable domain (missing parts from reference TRBV3-1 and TRBJ1-1): DTAVSQTPKYLVTQMGNDKSIKCEQNLGHDTMYWYKQDSKKFLKIMFSYNNKELIINETVPNRFSPKSPDKAHLNLHINSLELGDSAVYFCASSQTSGQSQAFFGQGTRLTVV.

Ten or more counts support this clonotype. CDR3 nucleotide sequence: TGTGCCAGCAGGGGTAGCGGGAAGGATGAGCAGTTCTTC. Encoded protein: CASRGSGKDEQFF. J is TRBJ2-1 and V is TRBV7-9; TRBD2 agrees at 8 bases. V lost 6 bases, J lost 8 bases, and 6 bases stayed unmatched. CDR3 length: 13 residues. Germline V gene sequence: CDR1 SEHNR, CDR2 FQNEAQ (reference sequence).

The chain combines TRBV2 with TRBJ2-7, with no clear D. The CDR3 covers 11 residues. Trimming shortened V by 5 bases and J by 3 bases, and 5 bases separated the two germline ends. Germline values: CDR1 SNHLY, CDR2 FYNNEI. The CDR3 sequence: CASSRLYEQYF. The CDR3 DNA reads as TGTGCCAGCAGTCGACTCTACGAGCAGTACTTC.

In this sample, this clonotype turned up a few times. This chain links TRBV7-2 with TRBJ2-7; D possibly corresponds to TRBD1 (5 bases). The length of the CDR3 is 12 residues. Germline lookup yields CDR1 SGHTA and CDR2 FQGNSA. The germline V and J ends were trimmed by 3 bases and 7 bases, with 10 bases remaining between them. Written as DNA, the CDR3 is TGTGCCAGCAGCTTCAGGGTAAGGGAGCAGTACTTC. This encodes CASSFRVREQYF.

V gene TRBV20-1 combines with J gene TRBJ2-3; 8 bases align to TRBD2. The CDR3 has 15 amino acids. Germline V gene lookup returns CDR1 DFQATT and CDR2 SNEGSKA (reference sequence). The ends lost 0 bases at V and 1 base at J; junction bases unmatched: 3. CDR3 nucleotides: TGCAGTGCTAGAGATCTAGCGGGTCGCACAGATACGCAGTATTTT. Protein sequence: CSARDLAGRTDTQYF.